This record covers a single TCR beta chain. The participants were between roughly 18 and 90 years old and came from roughly 24 US areas. Original analysis: For nucleated cells, counts were estimated from reference gene primer amplification. Method: immunoSEQ multiplex PCR; TCRdb's copy keeps in-frame clones and lacks some. V and J calls and clone size come straight from that table; D and trimming were deduced from the DNA. The sample shows approximately 220,000 clones, roughly nine tenths of them seen only once. The CDR3 is 15 amino acids. V lost 3 bases and J lost 10; bases outside the gene matches: 8. CDR1 is SGDLS, CDR2 YYNGEE, per germline. These data are taken from a study of blood T cell repertoires in COVID-19.

V usage is TRBV9 and J usage is TRBJ2-1; 12 positions match TRBD2. Sequencing was done on a sample of PBMCs or T cells enriched from blood (not recorded which). The origin of this receptor is a woman in her twenties or thirties with acute COVID-19. The CDR3 protein is CASSDPSGGAKEQFF. CDR3 DNA sequence: TGTGCCAGCAGCGACCCTAGCGGGGGGGCGAAGGAGCAGTTCTTC.